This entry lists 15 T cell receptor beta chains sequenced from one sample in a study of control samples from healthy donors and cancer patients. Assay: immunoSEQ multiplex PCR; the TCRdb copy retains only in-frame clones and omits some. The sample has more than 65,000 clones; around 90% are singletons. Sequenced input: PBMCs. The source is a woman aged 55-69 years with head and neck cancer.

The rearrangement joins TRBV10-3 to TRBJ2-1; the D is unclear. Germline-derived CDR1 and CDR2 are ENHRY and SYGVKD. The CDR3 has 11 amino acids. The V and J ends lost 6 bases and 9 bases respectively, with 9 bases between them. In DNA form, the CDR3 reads TGTGCCATCAGAAGTCTGGCTGAGCAGTTCTTC. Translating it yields CAIRSLAEQFF.

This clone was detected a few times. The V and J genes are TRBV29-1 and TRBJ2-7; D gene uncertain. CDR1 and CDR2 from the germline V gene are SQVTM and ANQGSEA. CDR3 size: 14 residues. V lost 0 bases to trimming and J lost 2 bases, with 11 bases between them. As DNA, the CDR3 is TGCAGCGTTGAAGATCGTGCCAGACCCTACGAGCAGTACTTC. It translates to CSVEDRARPYEQYF.

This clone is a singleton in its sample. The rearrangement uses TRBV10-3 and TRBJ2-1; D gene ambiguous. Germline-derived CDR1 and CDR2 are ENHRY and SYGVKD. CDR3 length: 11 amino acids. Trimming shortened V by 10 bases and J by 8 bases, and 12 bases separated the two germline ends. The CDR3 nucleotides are TGTGCCACGACGGACGTCTATGAGCAGTTCTTC. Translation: CATTDVYEQFF.

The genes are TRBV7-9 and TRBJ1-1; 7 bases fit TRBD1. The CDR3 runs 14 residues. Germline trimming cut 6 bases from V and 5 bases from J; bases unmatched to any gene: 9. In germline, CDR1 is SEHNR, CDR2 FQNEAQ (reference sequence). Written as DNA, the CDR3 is TGTGCCAGCAGATTTCAGGGGGTAGGGACTGAAGCTTTCTTT. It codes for CASRFQGVGTEAFF.

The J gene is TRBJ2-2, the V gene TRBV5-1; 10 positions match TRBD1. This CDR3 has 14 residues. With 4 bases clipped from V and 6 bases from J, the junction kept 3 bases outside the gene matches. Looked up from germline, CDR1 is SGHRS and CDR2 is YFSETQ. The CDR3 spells CASSGQGGPGELFF. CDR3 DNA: TGCGCCAGCAGCGGACAGGGGGGCCCCGGGGAGCTGTTTTTT.

Here the CDR3 reads CASSLELGYGYTF. The CDR3 DNA reads as TGTGCCAGCAGCCTAGAATTGGGCTATGGCTACACCTTC. The rearrangement links TRBV4-2 to TRBJ1-2, with D uncertain. Germline-derived CDR1 and CDR2 are LGHNA and YNFKEQ. This CDR3 region has 13 residues. Trimming cost V 4 bases and J 4 bases, with 10 bases left between them.

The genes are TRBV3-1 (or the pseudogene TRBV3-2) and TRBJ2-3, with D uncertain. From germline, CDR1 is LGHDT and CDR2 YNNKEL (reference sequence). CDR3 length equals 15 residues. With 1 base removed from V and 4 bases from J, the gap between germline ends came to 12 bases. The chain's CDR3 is CASSQGVLPADTQYF. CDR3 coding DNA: TGTGCCAGCAGCCAAGGAGTGCTACCCGCAGATACGCAGTATTTT.

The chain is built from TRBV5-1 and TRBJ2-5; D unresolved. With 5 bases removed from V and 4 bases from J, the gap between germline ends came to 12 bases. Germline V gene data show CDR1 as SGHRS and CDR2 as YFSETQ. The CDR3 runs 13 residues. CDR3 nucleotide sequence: TGCGCCAGCAGTAATGAGGATAGAGAGACCCAGTACTTC. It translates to CASSNEDRETQYF.

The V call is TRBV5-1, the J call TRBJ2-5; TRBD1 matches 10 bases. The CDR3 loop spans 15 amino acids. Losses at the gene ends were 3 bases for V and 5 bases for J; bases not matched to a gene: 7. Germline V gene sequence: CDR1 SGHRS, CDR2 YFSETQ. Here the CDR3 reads CASSSLTGGRETQYF. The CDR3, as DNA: TGCGCCAGCAGCTCATTGACAGGGGGCAGGGAGACCCAGTACTTC.

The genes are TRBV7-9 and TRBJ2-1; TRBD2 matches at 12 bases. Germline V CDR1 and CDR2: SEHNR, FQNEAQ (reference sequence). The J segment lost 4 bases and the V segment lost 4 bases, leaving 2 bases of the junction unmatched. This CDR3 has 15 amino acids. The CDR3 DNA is TGTGCCAGCAGCTCAGGGACTAGCGGGTACAATGAGCAGTTCTTC. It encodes CASSSGTSGYNEQFF.

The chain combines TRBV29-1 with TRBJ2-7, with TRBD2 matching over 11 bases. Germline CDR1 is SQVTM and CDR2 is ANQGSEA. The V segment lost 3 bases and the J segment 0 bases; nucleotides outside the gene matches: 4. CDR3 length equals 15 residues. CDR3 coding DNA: TGCAGCGTTGATGGGACTAGCGGACACTCCTACGAGCAGTACTTC. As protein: CSVDGTSGHSYEQYF.

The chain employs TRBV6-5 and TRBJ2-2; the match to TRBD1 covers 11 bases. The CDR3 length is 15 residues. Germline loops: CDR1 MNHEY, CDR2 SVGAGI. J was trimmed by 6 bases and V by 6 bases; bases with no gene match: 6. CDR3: CASSAGDRGSGELFF. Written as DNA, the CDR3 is TGTGCCAGCAGCGCTGGGGACAGGGGGTCCGGGGAGCTGTTTTTT.

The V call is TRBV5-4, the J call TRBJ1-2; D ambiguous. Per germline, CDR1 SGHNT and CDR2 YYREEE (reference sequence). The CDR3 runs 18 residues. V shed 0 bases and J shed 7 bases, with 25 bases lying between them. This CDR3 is CASSLESAVNPLVGGYTF. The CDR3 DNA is TGTGCCAGCAGCTTGGAGTCGGCAGTAAACCCCTTAGTGGGTGGCTACACCTTC.

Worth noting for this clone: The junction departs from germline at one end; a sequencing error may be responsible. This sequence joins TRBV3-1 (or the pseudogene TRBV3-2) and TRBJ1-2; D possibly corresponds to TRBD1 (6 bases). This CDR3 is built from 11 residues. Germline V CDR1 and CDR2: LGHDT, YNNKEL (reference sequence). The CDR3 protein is CASSRGGGLAF. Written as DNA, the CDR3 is TGTGCCAGCAGCCGAGGTGGGGGGCTCGCCTTC.

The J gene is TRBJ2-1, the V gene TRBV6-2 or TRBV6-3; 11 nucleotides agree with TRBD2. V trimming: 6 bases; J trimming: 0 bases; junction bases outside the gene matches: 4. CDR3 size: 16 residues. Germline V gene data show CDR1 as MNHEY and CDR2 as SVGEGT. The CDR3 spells CASRPSGRSSYNEQFF. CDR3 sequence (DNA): TGTGCCAGCAGGCCTAGCGGGAGGAGCTCCTACAATGAGCAGTTCTTC.